The following is a T cell receptor (beta chain) sequence with its context. Methods used by the authors: Estimates of nucleated cell counts were drawn from the amplification of reference gene primers. The assay was immunoSEQ multiplex PCR, and TCRdb's table has in-frame clones only and misses some. That table supplies the V and J calls and clone size; D and trimming were determined from the DNA. The data contain under 400,000 clones, roughly 90% of them singletons. These data belong to a study of blood T cell repertoires in COVID-19. The V end was cut by 4 bases, the J end by 5 bases, with 12 bases between. The V gene's germline CDR1 is MDHEN and CDR2 SYDVKM. The CDR3 sequence is 15 residues long.

This chain joins TRBV28 and TRBJ1-6; D gene ambiguous. The source is a young man with active or convalescent COVID-19. Sequencing was performed on peripheral blood. The CDR3 DNA reads as TGTGCCAGCAGTTATAGCGGGTTAGATAATTCACCCCTCCACTTT. Translated, it gives CASSYSGLDNSPLHF.